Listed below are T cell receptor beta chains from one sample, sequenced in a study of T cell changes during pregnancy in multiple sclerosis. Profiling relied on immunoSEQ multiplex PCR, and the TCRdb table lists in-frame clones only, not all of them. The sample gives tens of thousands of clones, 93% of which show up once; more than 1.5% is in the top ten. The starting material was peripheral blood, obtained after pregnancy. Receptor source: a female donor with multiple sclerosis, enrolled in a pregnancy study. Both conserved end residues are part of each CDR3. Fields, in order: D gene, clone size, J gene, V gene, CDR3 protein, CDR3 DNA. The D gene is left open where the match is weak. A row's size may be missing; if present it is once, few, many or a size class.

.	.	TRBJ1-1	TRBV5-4	CASSLGQGRTEAFF	TGTGCCAGCAGCTTGGGGCAGGGTAGGACTGAAGCTTTCTTT
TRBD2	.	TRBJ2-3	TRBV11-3	CASSLTIAGGTDTQYF	TGTGCCAGCAGCTTAACCATAGCGGGAGGCACAGATACGCAGTATTTT
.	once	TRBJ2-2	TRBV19	CASRRGGTGELFF	TGTGCCAGTAGACGCGGAGGCACCGGGGAGCTGTTTTTT
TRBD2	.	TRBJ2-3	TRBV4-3	CASSQEGTSGIGTDTQYF	TGCGCCAGCAGCCAAGAAGGGACTAGCGGGATAGGCACAGATACGCAGTATTTT
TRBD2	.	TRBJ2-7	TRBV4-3	CASSQERRLAGVSNPSYEQYF	TGCGCCAGCAGCCAAGAGAGGCGACTAGCGGGAGTCAGCAATCCATCCTACGAGCAGTACTTC
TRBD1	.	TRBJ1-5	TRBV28	CASSLTGEGNQPQHF	TGTGCCAGCAGTCTGACAGGGGAAGGCAATCAGCCCCAGCATTTT
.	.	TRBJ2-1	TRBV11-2	CASSLAPGEQFF	TGTGCCAGCAGCTTAGCTCCAGGGGAGCAGTTCTTC
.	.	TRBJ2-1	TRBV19	CASSIIGYNEQFF	TGTGCCAGTAGTATAATCGGGTACAATGAGCAGTTCTTC
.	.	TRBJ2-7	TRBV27	CASSLRGQGGAGVFQQYF	TGTGCCAGCAGTTTAAGGGGACAGGGTGGAGCGGGAGTCTTCCAGCAGTACTTC
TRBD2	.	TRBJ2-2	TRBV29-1	CSVALAGGILRNTGELFF	TGCAGCGTTGCCTTAGCGGGAGGTATATTGCGGAACACCGGGGAGCTGTTTTTT
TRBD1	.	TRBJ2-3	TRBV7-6	CASSSTGGQDTQYF	TGTGCCAGCAGCTCCACAGGGGGCCAGGATACGCAGTATTTT
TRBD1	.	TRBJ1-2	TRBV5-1	CASSQDRVYYGYTF	TGCGCCAGCAGCCAGGACAGGGTTTACTATGGCTACACCTTC
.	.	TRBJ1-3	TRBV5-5	CASSRGTAILENTIYF	TGTGCCAGCAGCAGGGGGACCGCCATTCTGGAAAACACCATATATTTT
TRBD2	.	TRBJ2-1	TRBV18	CASSPILAGSYNEQFF	TGTGCCAGCTCACCAATTCTAGCGGGCAGCTACAATGAGCAGTTCTTC
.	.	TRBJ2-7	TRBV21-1	CASRRGKHEQYF	TGTGCCAGCCGGCGGGGGAAGCACGAGCAGTACTTC
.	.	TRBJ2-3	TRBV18	CASSPVRGETDTQYF	TGTGCCAGCTCACCGGTCAGGGGAGAAACAGATACGCAGTATTTT
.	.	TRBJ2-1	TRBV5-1	CASSLEAVEQFF	TGCGCCAGCAGCTTGGAGGCGGTTGAGCAGTTCTTC
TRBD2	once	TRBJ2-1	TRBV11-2	CASSFFAGGVTYNEQFF	TGTGCCAGCAGCTTCTTCGCGGGAGGTGTGACCTACAATGAGCAGTTCTTC
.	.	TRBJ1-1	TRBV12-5	CASAWDTGTEAFF	TGTGCTAGTGCCTGGGACACCGGGACTGAAGCTTTCTTT
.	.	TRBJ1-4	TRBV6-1	CATHRAPEANEKLFF	TGTGCCACCCACCGCGCGCCGGAGGCTAATGAAAAACTGTTTTTT
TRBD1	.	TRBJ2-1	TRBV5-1	CASSLGTGGWDEQFF	TGCGCCAGCAGCTTGGGGACAGGGGGGTGGGATGAGCAGTTCTTC
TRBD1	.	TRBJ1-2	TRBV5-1	CASSKDGTATYGYTF	TGCGCCAGCAGCAAAGACGGGACAGCCACTTATGGCTACACCTTC
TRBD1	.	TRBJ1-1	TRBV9	CASSVVTGLNTEAFF	TGTGCCAGCAGCGTAGTGACAGGGCTTAACACTGAAGCTTTCTTT
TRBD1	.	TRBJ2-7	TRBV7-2	CASSLDWDRGGEQYF	TGTGCCAGCAGCTTAGACTGGGACAGGGGAGGGGAGCAGTACTTC
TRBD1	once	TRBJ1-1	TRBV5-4	CASSLEGGAGWSTEAFF	TGTGCCAGCAGCTTGGAAGGGGGCGCTGGGTGGAGCACTGAAGCTTTCTTT
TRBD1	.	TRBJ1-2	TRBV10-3	CAISGDRGRDYGYTF	TGTGCCATCAGTGGAGACAGGGGGCGCGACTATGGCTACACCTTC
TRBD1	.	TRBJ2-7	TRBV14	CASSPTGIHEQYF	TGTGCCAGCAGCCCGACAGGGATTCACGAGCAGTACTTC
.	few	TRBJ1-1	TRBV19	CASRGGTEIEAFF	TGTGCCAGTAGGGGCGGGACGGAGATTGAAGCTTTCTTT
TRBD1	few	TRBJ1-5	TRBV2	CASRAKTGFSLGQPQHF	TGTGCCAGCAGAGCTAAGACAGGGTTTAGCCTGGGTCAGCCCCAGCATTTT
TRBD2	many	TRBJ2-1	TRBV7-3	CASSSGGSNEQFF	TGTGCCAGCAGCTCTGGCGGGAGCAATGAGCAGTTCTTC
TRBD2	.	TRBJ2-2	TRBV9	CASSGGGNTGELFF	TGTGCCAGCAGCGGCGGGGGGAACACCGGGGAGCTGTTTTTT
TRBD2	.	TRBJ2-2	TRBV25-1	CASSERLAGETGELFF	TGTGCCAGCAGTGAAAGGCTAGCGGGAGAGACCGGGGAGCTGTTTTTT
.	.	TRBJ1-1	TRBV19	CASSIGGGNTEAFF	TGTGCCAGTAGTATAGGAGGGGGGAACACTGAAGCTTTCTTT
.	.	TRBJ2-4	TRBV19	CASSPSGVELAKNIQYF	TGTGCCAGTAGTCCCTCGGGTGTAGAATTAGCCAAAAACATTCAGTACTTC
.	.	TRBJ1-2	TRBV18	CASSRDTYYGYTF	TGTGCCAGCTCACGGGACACCTACTATGGCTACACCTTC
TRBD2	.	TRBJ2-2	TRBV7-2	CASRWTSGRATGELFF	TGTGCCAGCAGGTGGACTAGCGGGAGGGCCACCGGGGAGCTGTTTTTT
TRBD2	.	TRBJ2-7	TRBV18	CASSPKREGEQYF	TGTGCCAGCTCACCGAAACGGGAGGGCGAGCAGTACTTC
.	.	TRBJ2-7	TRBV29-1	CSVRQGTYEQYF	TGCAGCGTTCGTCAGGGCACCTACGAGCAGTACTTC
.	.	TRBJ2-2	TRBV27	CASSLPAGELFF	TGTGCCAGCAGCCTCCCAGCCGGGGAGCTGTTTTTT